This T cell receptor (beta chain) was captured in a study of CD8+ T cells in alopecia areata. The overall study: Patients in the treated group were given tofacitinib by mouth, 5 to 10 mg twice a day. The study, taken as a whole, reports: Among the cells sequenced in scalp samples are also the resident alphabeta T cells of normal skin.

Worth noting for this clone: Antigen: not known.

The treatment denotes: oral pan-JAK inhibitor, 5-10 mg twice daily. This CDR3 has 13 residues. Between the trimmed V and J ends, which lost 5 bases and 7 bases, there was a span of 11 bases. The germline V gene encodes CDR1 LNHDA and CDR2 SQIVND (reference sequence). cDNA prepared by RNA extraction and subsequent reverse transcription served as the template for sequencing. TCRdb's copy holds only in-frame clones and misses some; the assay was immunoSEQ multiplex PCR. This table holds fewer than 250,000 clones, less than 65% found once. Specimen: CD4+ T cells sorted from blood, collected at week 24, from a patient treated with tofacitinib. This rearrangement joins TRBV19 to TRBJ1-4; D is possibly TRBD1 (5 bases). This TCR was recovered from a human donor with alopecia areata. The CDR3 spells CASSPGLVEKLFF. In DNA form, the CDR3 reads TGTGCCAGTAGTCCGGGACTGGTTGAAAAACTGTTTTTT.